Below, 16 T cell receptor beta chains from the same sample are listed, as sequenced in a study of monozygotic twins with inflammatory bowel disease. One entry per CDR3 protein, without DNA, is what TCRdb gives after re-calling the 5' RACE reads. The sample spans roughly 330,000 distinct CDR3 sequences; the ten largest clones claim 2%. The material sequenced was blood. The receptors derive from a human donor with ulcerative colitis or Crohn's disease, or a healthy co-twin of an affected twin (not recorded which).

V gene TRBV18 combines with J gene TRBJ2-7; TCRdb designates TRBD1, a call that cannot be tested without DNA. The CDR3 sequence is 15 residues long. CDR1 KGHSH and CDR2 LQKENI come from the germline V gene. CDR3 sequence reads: CASSHGTGSSYEQYF.

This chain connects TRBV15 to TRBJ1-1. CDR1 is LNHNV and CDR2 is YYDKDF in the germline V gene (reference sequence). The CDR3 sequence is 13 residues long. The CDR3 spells CATSRDRREDNFF.

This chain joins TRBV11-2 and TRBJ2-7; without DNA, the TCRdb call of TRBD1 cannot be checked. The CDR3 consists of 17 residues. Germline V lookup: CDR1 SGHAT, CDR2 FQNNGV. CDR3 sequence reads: CASSHLLPGRTSYEQYF.

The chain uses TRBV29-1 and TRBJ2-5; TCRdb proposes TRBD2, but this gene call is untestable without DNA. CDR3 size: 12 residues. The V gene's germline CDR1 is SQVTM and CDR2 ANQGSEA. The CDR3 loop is CSVAEAAETQYF. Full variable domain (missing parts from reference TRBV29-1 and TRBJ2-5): SAVISQKPSRDICQRGTSLTIQCQVDSQVTMMFWYRQQPGQSLTLIATANQGSEATYESGFVIDKFPISRPNLTFSTLTVSNMSPEDSSIYLCSVAEAAETQYFGPGTRLLVL.

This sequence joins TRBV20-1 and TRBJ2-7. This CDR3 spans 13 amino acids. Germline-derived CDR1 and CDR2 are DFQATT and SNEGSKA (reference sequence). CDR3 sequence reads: CSARAVVSYEQYF.

The chain's CDR3 is CASSYSRTGTMNQPQHF. The rearrangement uses TRBV6-2 or TRBV6-3 and TRBJ1-5; as DNA is missing, the TRBD1 call by TCRdb cannot be tested. Germline CDR1 MNHEY, CDR2 SVGEGT. The CDR3 contains 17 residues.

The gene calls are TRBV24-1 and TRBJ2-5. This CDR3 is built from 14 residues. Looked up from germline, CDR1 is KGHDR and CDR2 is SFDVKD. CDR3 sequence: CATSGRTRQETQYF.

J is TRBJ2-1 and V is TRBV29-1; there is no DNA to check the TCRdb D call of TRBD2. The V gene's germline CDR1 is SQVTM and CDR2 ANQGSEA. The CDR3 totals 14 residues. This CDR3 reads CSVDRSDNYNEQFF.

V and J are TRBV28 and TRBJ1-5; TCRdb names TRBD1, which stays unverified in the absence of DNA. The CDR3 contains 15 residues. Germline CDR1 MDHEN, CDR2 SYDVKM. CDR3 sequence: CASSSTGGFNQPQHF. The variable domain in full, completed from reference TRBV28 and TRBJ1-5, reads DVKVTQSSRYLVKRTGEKVFLECVQDMDHENMFWYRQDPGLGLRLIYFSYDVKMKEKGDIPEGYSVSREKKERFSLILESASTNQTSMYLCASSSTGGFNQPQHFGDGTRLSIL.

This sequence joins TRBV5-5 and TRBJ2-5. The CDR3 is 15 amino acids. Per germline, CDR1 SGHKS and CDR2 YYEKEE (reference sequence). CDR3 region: CASSLGPTTQETQYF.

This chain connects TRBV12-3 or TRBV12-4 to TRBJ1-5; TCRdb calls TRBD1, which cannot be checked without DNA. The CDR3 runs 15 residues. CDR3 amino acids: CASRSTGDSNQPQHF.

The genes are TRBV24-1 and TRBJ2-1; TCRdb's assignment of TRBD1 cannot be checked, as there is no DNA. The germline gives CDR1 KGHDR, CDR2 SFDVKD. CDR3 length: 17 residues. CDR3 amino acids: CATGRTGPDSLYNEQFF.

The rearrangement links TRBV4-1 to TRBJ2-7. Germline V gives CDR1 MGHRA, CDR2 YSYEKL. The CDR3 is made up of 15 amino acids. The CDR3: CASSQGSTSLGEQYF.

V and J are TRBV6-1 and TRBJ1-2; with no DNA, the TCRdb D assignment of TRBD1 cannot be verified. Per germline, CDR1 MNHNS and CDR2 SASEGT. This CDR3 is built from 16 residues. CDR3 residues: CASTAYPVLANYGYTF.

This CDR3 is CSAREGTGRKAFF. The J gene is TRBJ1-1, the V gene TRBV20-1; TCRdb reports TRBD1, a call that lacks DNA to check it against. This CDR3 has 13 amino acids. CDR1 is DFQATT, CDR2 SNEGSKA, per germline (reference sequence).

CDR3 region: CVSSRSRGSTYEQYF. This chain uses TRBV18 with TRBJ2-7; TCRdb gives TRBD1 as the D gene, but with no DNA this cannot be confirmed. CDR3 length equals 15 residues. Germline assignment: CDR1 KGHSH and CDR2 LQKENI.